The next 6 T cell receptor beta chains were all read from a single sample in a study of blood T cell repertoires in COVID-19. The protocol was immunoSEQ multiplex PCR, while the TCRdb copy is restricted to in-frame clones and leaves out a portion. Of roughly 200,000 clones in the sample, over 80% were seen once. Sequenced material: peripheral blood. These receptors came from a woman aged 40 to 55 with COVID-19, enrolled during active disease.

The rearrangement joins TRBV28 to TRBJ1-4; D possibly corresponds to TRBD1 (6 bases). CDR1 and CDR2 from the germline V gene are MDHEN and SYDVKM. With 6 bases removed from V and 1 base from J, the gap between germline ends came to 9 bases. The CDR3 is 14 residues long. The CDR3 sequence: CASRQGRTNEKLFF. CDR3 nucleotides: TGTGCCAGCAGACAGGGTAGAACTAATGAAAAACTGTTTTTT.

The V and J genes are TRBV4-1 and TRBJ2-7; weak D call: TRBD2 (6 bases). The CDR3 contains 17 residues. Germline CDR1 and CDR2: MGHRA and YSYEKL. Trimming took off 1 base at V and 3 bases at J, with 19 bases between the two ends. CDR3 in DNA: TGCGCCAGCAGCCAAGTAGGGAAGGGACTTACGTACTACGAGCAGTACTTC. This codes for CASSQVGKGLTYYEQYF.

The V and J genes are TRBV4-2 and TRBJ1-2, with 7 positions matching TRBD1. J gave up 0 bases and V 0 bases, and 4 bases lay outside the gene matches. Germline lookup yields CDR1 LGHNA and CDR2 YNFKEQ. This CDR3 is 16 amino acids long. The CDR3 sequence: CASSQEHRGANYGYTF. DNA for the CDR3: TGTGCCAGCAGCCAAGAACACAGGGGAGCTAACTATGGCTACACCTTC.

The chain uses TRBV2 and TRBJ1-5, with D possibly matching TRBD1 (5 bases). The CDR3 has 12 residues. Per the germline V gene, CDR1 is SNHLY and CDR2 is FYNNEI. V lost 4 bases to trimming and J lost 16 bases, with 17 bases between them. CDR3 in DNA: TGTGCCAGCAGTGTACTCCGGGACTCCAGTCATTTT. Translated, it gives CASSVLRDSSHF.

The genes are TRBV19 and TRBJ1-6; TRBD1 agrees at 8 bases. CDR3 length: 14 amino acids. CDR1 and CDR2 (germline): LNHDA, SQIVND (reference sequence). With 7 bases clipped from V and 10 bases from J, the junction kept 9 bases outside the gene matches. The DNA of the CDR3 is TGTGCCAGTAAGGCCGGGACAGGTCTATCACCCCTCCACTTT. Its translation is CASKAGTGLSPLHF.

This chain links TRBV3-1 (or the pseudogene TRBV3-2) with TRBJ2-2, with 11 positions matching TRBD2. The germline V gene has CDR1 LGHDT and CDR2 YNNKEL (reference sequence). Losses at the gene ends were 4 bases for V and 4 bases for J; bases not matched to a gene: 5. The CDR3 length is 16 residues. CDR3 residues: CASSPRLAGLTGELFF. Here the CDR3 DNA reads TGTGCCAGCAGCCCCCGACTAGCGGGGCTCACCGGGGAGCTGTTTTTT.